The source of this T cell receptor (beta chain) is a study of blood T cell repertoires in COVID-19. Across the study: Sites in the United States, Italy and Spain provided acute and convalescent COVID-19 samples. PBMCs, B-cell-depleted T cells, or T cells provided the cDNA or gDNA that made up the material.

Germline CDR1 MNHNS, CDR2 SASEGT. This CDR3 is built from 16 residues. V was clipped by 3 bases and J by 1 base; unmatched bases: 6. Per the authors' pipeline: Amplification of reference gene primers provided the estimated nucleated cell counts. This table comes from immunoSEQ multiplex PCR, and its TCRdb copy is limited to in-frame clones, with some not included. From that table come the V and J calls and clone size; the DNA was used to work out D and trimming. The profile shows 200,000 to 250,000 clones, about 91% of them singletons. The clonotype originates from a woman aged 40 to 50 with acute or convalescent COVID-19. V gene TRBV6-1 combines with J gene TRBJ1-1; 9 nucleotides align to TRBD1. Sequences were obtained from peripheral blood. The CDR3 sequence: CASSDGDRAWNTEAFF. CDR3 coding DNA: TGTGCCAGCAGTGATGGGGACAGGGCCTGGAACACTGAAGCTTTCTTT.